The T cell receptor (beta chain) described here comes from a study of T-cell memory formation after mild COVID-19. The wider study: Largely donor-specific TCR clusters were found. Findings of the study overall: Confirmation of SARS-CoV-2 specificity was lacking for second-wave clones peaking day 37.

Germline values: CDR1 ENHRY, CDR2 SYGVKD. The V segment lost 6 bases and the J segment 3 bases; nucleotides outside the gene matches: 4. This CDR3 comprises 13 residues. The 5'RACE method, run with constant-segment primers, produced TCR alpha and TCR beta cDNA libraries (carrying sample barcodes and UMIs). TCRdb analysed the 5' RACE reads with MiXCR anew, one entry per CDR3 protein. Of approximately 150,000 distinct CDR3 sequences in the sample, about 6% were seen once. In regard to this clonotype: No antigen is known for it.

The receptor was isolated from an adult woman who had mild COVID-19 (a few samples of this study predate the infection). Cell type and time point are not known. Sequencing was performed on PBMCs or a T cell subset sorted from them (not recorded which). The chain uses TRBV10-3 and TRBJ1-1; 7 bases map to TRBD1. The CDR3 is CAIRRTGDTEAFF. The CDR3 bases are TGTGCCATCAGAAGGACAGGAGACACTGAAGCTTTCTTT.